Sequencing of this T cell receptor (beta chain) was carried out in a study of T cells in localized non-small cell lung cancer. Trimming shortened V by 8 bases and J by 1 base, and 21 bases separated the two germline ends. The CDR3 contains 17 residues. Germline loops: CDR1 MDHEN, CDR2 SYDVKM. The protocol was immunoSEQ multiplex PCR, while the TCRdb copy is restricted to in-frame clones and leaves out a portion. Of about 33,000 clones in the sample, approximately 90% were seen once. This receptor was taken from a male donor at least 60 years old with stage III lung adenocarcinoma. The sequencing used peripheral blood, collected before any cancer treatment. The chain uses TRBV28 and TRBJ1-5; possible D gene TRBD1, 6 bases. DNA for the CDR3: TGTGCCAGCCTAGGCGCGGGGGGCCGGGCCAGCAATCAGCCCCAGCATTTT. Amino acid sequence: CASLGAGGRASNQPQHF.